The T cell receptor beta chain described here comes from a study of OX40 agonist ivuxolimab in advanced cancers. About the study as a whole: Ivuxolimab was an agonistic, fully human IgG2 monoclonal antibody directed against OX40 (CD134), a costimulatory receptor. The paper covers the monotherapy dose-escalation part of the phase I ivuxolimab trial, which included N of about 50 patients. Intravenous ivuxolimab was administered to patients every 2 weeks at six dose levels: 0.01, 0.1, 0.3, 1.5, 3 and 10 mg/kg. Of the approximately 50 patients in dose escalation, some 19 had hepatocellular carcinoma, some 15 had melanoma, 9 had renal cell carcinoma and 9 had head and neck cancer. The dose-escalation cohort was around 83% male with a mean age of approximately 59 years, ranging from 23 to 79. Peripheral TCRbeta sequencing aimed to test whether ivuxolimab altered TCR sequence diversity and caused clonal T-cell expansion. Partial responses were achieved by three dose-escalation patients, of whom one had hepatocellular carcinoma and two had cutaneous melanoma. Prior anti-PD-1, anti-PD-L1 or anti-CTLA-4 therapy was permitted, and approximately 41% of dose-escalation patients had received checkpoint inhibitors. Summary of the overall study and its limitations: The antigen specificity of the peripheral T cells that underwent clonal expansion was not determined. Low levels of normalized T-cell clonal expansion were also seen in some patients who did not respond. At doses of 0.1 to 3.0 mg/kg, clonal expansion of both CD4+ and CD8+ blood T cells was observed from baseline to week 6. In partial responders in the 0.1-3.0 mg/kg groups, normalized peripheral clonal expansion was found to be among the lowest, especially among CD8+ T cells. After ivuxolimab, more expanded clones were found on average in CD8+ T cells than in CD4+ T cells.

To sequence the TCRbeta CDR3 region, genomic DNA was isolated from the sorted cells. TCRbeta CDR3 regions were sequenced using the immunoSEQ Assay. TCRdb stores this immuneACCESS table with in-frame sequences only. Part of the clones is absent; in the studies checked, under half of the shortfall reflects unresolved V genes, and no reason is known for the rest. In all, the sample holds some 71,000 clones, and approximately 88% of those were seen once. Jointly, the top ten make up approximately 8% of the sample. Inclusive of the bounding cysteine and phenylalanine, the CDR3 is 16 residues long. Only the CDR3 region is kept as DNA, spanning 48 bases read in frame from base 1. CDR1 SGHTA and CDR2 FQGNSA are derived from the germline V gene. V and J are trimmed by 5 bases and 6 bases, and the gene matches miss 11 bases of the junction. Patients with a history of autoimmune disease or receiving systemic immunosuppression were excluded from the trial. Peripheral blood for TCR sequencing was drawn from every dose cohort at baseline, at cycle 4 day 1 and at cycle 7 day 1. Samples were obtained from an open-label, multicenter, first-in-human phase I dose-escalation trial of ivuxolimab. Adults with locally advanced or metastatic melanoma, renal cell carcinoma, hepatocellular carcinoma or head and neck squamous cell carcinoma were enrolled in the trial. Before TCR sequencing, CD4+ and CD8+ T cells were separately sorted from peripheral blood.

For this clone: The antigen this receptor binds is unknown. No base qualities exist here, and no much larger clone lies one base off it.

This sequence was found in an adult with an advanced solid tumor such as melanoma, head and neck, liver or kidney cancer. The material was CD4+ or CD8+ T cells sorted from blood, obtained in a trial of the OX40 agonist ivuxolimab. The chain links TRBV7-2 with TRBJ2-7, and 12 bases in between align with TRBD2. The CDR3 has the sequence CASSVLLAGGPGEQYF. The DNA reads as follows: TGTGCCAGCAGCGTCCTCCTAGCGGGAGGGCCGGGCGAGCAGTACTTC.